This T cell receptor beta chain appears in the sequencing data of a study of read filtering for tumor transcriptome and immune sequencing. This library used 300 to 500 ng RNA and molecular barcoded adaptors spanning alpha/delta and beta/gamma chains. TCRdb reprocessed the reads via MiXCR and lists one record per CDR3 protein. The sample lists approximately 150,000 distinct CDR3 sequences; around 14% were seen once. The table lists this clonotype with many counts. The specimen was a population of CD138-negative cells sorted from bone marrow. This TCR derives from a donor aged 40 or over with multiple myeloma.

CDR3 loop: CASSLNPQGVSGELFF. As DNA, the CDR3 is TGTGCCAGCAGCCTAAACCCACAGGGAGTCAGCGGGGAGCTGTTTTTT. The chain carries TRBV7-2 and TRBJ2-2; D perhaps matches TRBD1 (6 bases). Trimming removed 5 bases from V and 7 bases from J, with 20 bases in between. CDR1 SGHTA and CDR2 FQGNSA come from the germline V gene. The CDR3 sequence is 16 residues long. The whole variable domain, filled in from reference TRBV7-2 and TRBJ2-2, reads GAGVSQSPSNKVTEKGKDVELRCDPISGHTALYWYRQSLGQGLEFLIYFQGNSAPDKSGLPSDRFSAERTGGSVSTLTIQRTQQEDSAVYLCASSLNPQGVSGELFFGEGSRLTVL.